A single T cell receptor beta chain is shown here with its context. This CDR3 is missing its conserved last phenylalanine or tryptophan, likely due to a read error. Germline lookup yields CDR1 SQVTM and CDR2 ANQGSEA. Trimming shortened V by 7 bases and J by 6 bases, and 16 bases separated the two germline ends. CDR3 length equals 12 residues. No cell sorting was done before RNA was extracted from the tissue. This specimen comes from a study of tumor and adjacent non-tumor tissue in lung cancer. The wider study: Each sample yielded around 4.2 million productive TCRbeta reads on average.

Three rounds of nested PCR, following a modified ARM-PCR protocol, produced the TCRbeta library. A single record per CDR3 protein comes from TCRdb applying MiXCR to the multiplex PCR reads. In the table there are some 78,000 distinct CDR3 sequences, 80% of which are singletons. The clonotype originates from a woman between 45 and 60 years old with non-small cell lung cancer. The V gene is TRBV29-1, the J gene TRBJ2-7; D could derive from TRBD1 or TRBD2 (6 bases each). The source material was lung tumor tissue. CDR3 in amino acids: CSGGDQGIEQYS. CDR3 sequence (DNA): TGCAGCGGGGGGGATCAGGGGATCGAGCAGTACTCC.